This T cell receptor (beta chain) originates from a study of shared clonotypes between healthy human individuals. From germline, CDR1 is MNHNY and CDR2 SVGAGI (reference sequence). Deletions cut 6 bases from V and 6 bases from J, with 12 bases between. The CDR3 is 13 amino acids. Using immunoSEQ multiplex PCR, the repertoire was profiled, and TCRdb retains in-frame clones only, with some absent. The repertoire holds more than 2 million clones, with roughly 94% as singletons. This rearrangement joins TRBV6-6 to TRBJ2-1; D not certain. The receptor comes from a man aged 18 to 30 in good health. The sequencing input was naive CD4+ T cells sorted from blood. Subset here: CD45RA+ positively selected. This CDR3 reads CASRPTLGNEQFF. CDR3 DNA sequence: TGTGCCAGCAGACCGACTTTAGGCAATGAGCAGTTCTTC.